One and the same sample provided the 3 T cell receptor beta chains below, sequenced in a study of OX40 agonist ivuxolimab in advanced cancers. Generated by immunoSEQ multiplex PCR, the TCRdb table keeps only in-frame clones and is missing some. The sample has about 50,000 clones; 80% to 90% are singletons. The sequenced sample was CD4+ or CD8+ T cells sorted from blood, obtained in a trial of the OX40 agonist ivuxolimab. These receptors were taken from an adult with an advanced solid tumor such as melanoma, head and neck, liver or kidney cancer.

The chain combines TRBV6-5 with TRBJ2-1; D remains unclear. The V gene's germline CDR1 is MNHEY and CDR2 SVGAGI. There are 10 residues in the CDR3. Trimming left V 7 bases short and J 7 bases short, with 5 bases between. The CDR3 DNA reads as TGTGCCAGCACGGGTAATGAGCAGTTCTTC. This codes for CASTGNEQFF.

The chain employs TRBV5-1 and TRBJ2-5, with 13 bases lining up with TRBD2. The CDR3 runs 15 residues. With V trimmed by 1 base and J by 4 bases, 1 base remained unmatched. CDR1 is SGHRS and CDR2 is YFSETQ in the germline V gene. CDR3 amino acids: CASSLTSGRGETQYF. The CDR3 DNA reads TGCGCCAGCAGCTTGACTAGCGGGAGGGGAGAGACCCAGTACTTC.

The chain links TRBV28 to TRBJ2-3; TRBD2 matches at 11 bases. The CDR3 sequence is 16 residues long. Germline CDR1 and CDR2: MDHEN and SYDVKM. V dropped 4 bases and J dropped 0; count of bases not matched to a gene: 3. CDR3 DNA sequence: TGTGCCAGCAGTTCCCTAGCGGGAGGAAGCACAGATACGCAGTATTTT. It is translated as CASSSLAGGSTDTQYF.